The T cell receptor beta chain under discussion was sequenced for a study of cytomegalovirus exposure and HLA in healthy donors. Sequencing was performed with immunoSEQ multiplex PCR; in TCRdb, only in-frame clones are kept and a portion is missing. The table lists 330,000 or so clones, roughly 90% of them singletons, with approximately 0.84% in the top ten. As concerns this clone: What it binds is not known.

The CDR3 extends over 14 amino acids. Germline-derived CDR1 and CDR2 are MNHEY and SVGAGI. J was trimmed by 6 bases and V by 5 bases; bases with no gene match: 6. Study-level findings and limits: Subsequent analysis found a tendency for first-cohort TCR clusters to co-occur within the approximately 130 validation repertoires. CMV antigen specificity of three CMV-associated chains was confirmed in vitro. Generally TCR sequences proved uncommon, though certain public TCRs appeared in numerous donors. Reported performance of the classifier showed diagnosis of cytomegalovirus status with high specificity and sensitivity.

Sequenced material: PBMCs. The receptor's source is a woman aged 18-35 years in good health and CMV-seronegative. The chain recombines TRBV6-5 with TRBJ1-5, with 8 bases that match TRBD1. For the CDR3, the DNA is TGTGCCAGCAGTACCCTGACAGGGGTTCAGCCCCAGCATTTT. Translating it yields CASSTLTGVQPQHF.